This T cell receptor (beta chain) was sequenced in a study of shared clonotypes between healthy human individuals. Sequencing was performed with immunoSEQ multiplex PCR; in TCRdb, only in-frame clones are kept and a portion is missing. The sample includes about 1 million clones, about 70% of them seen just once. This clone was found once. Germline assignment: CDR1 SGDLS and CDR2 YYNGEE. The CDR3 runs 17 residues. The J segment lost 7 bases and the V segment lost 2 bases, leaving 9 bases of the junction unmatched. The rearrangement links TRBV9 to TRBJ2-3; 14 nucleotides match TRBD2. This TCR derives from a man younger than 35 in good health. Material for sequencing was memory CD4+ T cells sorted from blood. Subset reported: CD45RA-negative fraction. In DNA, the CDR3 is TGTGCCAGCAGCGTCTCTGGGACTAGCGGGAGAGGAAATACGCAGTATTTT. Protein product: CASSVSGTSGRGNTQYF.